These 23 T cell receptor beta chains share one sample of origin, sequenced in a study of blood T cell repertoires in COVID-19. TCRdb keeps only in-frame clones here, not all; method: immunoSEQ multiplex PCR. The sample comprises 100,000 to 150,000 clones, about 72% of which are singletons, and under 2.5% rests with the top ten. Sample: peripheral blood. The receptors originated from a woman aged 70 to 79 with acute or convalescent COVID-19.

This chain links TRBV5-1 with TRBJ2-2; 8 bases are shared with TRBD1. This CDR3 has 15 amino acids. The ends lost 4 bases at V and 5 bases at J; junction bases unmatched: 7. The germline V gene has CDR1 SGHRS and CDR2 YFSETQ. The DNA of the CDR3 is TGCGCCAGCAGCGCCGGACAGGGTTCGACCGGGGAGCTGTTTTTT. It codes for CASSAGQGSTGELFF. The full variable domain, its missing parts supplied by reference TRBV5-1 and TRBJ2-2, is KAGVTQTPRYLIKTRGQQVTLSCSPISGHRSVSWYQQTPGQGLQFLFEYFSETQRNKGNFPGRFSGRQFSNSRSEMNVSTLELGDSALYLCASSAGQGSTGELFFGEGSRLTVL.

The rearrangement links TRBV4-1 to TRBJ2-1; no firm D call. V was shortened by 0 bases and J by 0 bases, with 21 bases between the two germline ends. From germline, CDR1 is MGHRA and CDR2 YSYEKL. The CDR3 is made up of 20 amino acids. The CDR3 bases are TGCGCCAGCAGCCAAGACGCGAACCCCCATCAGGCGAACTCCTACAATGAGCAGTTCTTC. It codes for CASSQDANPHQANSYNEQFF.

The chain's CDR3 is CASSQDFGLKVGYTF. The CDR3 DNA reads as TGTGCCAGCAGCCAAGATTTTGGCCTCAAAGTGGGCTACACCTTC. The V gene is TRBV3-1 (or the pseudogene TRBV3-2), the J gene TRBJ1-2, with D unresolved. CDR3 length: 15 residues. Looked up from germline, CDR1 is LGHDT and CDR2 is YNNKEL (reference sequence). With 0 bases removed from V and 8 bases from J, the gap between germline ends came to 16 bases.

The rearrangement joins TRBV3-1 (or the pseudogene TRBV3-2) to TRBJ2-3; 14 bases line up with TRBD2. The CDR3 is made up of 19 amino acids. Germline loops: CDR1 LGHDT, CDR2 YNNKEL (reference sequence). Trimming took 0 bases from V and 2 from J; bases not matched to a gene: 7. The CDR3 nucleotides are TGTGCCAGCAGCCAAGACGGACTAGCGGGGGGTCCTTACACAGATACGCAGTATTTT. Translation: CASSQDGLAGGPYTDTQYF.

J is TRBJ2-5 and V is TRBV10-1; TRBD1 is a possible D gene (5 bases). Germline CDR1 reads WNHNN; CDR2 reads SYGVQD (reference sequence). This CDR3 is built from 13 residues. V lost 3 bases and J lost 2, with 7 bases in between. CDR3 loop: CASSDGAQETQYF. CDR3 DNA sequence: TGCGCCAGCAGTGATGGGGCACAAGAGACCCAGTACTTC.

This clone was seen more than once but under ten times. CDR3 DNA sequence: TGTGCCAGCAGCGTTCTTACAGGGGACTATGGCTACACCTTC. Residues: CASSVLTGDYGYTF. The chain uses TRBV9 and TRBJ1-2; 7 bases match TRBD1. Germline V CDR1 and CDR2: SGDLS, YYNGEE. V dropped 2 bases and J dropped 3; count of bases not matched to a gene: 4. This CDR3 has 14 amino acids.

The CDR3 is CASSVWDRGREQYF. CDR3 bases: TGTGCCAGCAGTGTGTGGGACAGGGGAAGGGAGCAGTACTTC. This sequence joins TRBV2 and TRBJ2-7; 10 bases are shared with TRBD1. The CDR3 is made up of 14 amino acids. Germline V gives CDR1 SNHLY, CDR2 FYNNEI. V was pared by 4 bases and J by 7 bases, with 7 bases of the junction left unmatched.

This chain's CDR3 is CASSFPGTGGTEAFF. The CDR3 DNA reads TGTGCCAGCAGTTTCCCCGGGACAGGGGGAACTGAAGCTTTCTTT. The chain carries TRBV6-6 and TRBJ1-1, with TRBD1 identical over 11 bases. J gave up 5 bases and V 4 bases, and 6 bases lay outside the gene matches. The germline CDR1 and CDR2 sequences are MNHNY and SVGAGI (reference sequence). The CDR3 is made up of 15 amino acids.

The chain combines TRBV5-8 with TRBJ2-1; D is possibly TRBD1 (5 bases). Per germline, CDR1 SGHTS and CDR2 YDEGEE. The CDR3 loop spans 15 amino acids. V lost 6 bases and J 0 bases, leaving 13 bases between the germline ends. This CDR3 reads CASTTAGASYNEQFF. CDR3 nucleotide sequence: TGTGCCAGCACCACGGCTGGGGCCTCCTACAATGAGCAGTTCTTC.

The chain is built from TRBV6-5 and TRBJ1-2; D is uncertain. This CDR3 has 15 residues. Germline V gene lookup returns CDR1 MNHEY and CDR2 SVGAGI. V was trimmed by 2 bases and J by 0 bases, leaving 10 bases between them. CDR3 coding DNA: TGTGCCAGCAGTTACGGAGGAATAGCTAACTATGGCTACACCTTC. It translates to CASSYGGIANYGYTF.

CDR3 in amino acids: CASTHSATNEKLFF. CDR3 sequence (DNA): TGTGCCAGCACCCACTCTGCAACTAATGAAAAACTGTTTTTT. The chain employs TRBV6-5 and TRBJ1-4; D not certain. This CDR3 region has 14 residues. Trimming pared 7 bases from V and 0 bases from J, leaving 9 bases between. Germline CDR1 and CDR2: MNHEY and SVGAGI.

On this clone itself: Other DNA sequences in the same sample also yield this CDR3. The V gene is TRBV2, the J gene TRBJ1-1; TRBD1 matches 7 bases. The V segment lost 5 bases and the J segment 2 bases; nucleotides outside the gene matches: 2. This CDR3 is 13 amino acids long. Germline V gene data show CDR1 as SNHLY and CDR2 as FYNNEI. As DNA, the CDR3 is TGTGCCAGCAGTCGGGACAGTAACACTGAAGCTTTCTTT. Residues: CASSRDSNTEAFF. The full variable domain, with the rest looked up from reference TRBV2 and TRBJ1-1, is EPEVTQTPSHQVTQMGQEVILRCVPISNHLYFYWYRQILGQKVEFLVSFYNNEISEKSEIFDDQFSVERPDGSNFTLKIRSTKLEDSAMYFCASSRDSNTEAFFGQGTRLTVV.

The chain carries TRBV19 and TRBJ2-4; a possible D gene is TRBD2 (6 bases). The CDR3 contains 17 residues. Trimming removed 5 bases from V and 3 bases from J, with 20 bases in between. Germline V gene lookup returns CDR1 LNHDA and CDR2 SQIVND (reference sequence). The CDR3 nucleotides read TGTGCCAGTAGTTCGACCTCGGGCGCCGGGAGCAAAAACATTCAGTACTTC. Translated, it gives CASSSTSGAGSKNIQYF.

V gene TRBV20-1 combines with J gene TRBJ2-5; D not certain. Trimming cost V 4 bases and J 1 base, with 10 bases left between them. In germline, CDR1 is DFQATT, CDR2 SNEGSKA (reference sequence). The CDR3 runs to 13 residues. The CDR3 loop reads CSATEQFQETQYF. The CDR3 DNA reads TGCAGTGCTACTGAACAGTTCCAAGAGACCCAGTACTTC.

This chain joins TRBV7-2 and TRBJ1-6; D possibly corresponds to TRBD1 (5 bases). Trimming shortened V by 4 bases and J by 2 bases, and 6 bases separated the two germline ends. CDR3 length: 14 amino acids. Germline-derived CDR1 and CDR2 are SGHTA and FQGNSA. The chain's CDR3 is CASSSGAYNSPLHF. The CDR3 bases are TGTGCCAGCAGCTCGGGGGCCTATAATTCACCCCTCCACTTT.

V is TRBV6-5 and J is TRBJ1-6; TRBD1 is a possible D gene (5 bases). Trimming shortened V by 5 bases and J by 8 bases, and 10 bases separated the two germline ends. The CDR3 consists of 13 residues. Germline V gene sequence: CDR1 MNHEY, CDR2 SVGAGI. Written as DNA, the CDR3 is TGTGCCAGCAGTCCCTCCAGGGATTCACCCCTCCACTTT. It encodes CASSPSRDSPLHF.

The CDR3 loop is CASSQVPAGVTGEQFF. In nucleotides, the CDR3 is TGTGCCAGCAGCCAAGTTCCAGCGGGAGTTACGGGGGAGCAGTTCTTC. This chain joins TRBV3-1 (or the pseudogene TRBV3-2) and TRBJ2-1; the match to TRBD2 covers 8 bases. Germline V gene lookup returns CDR1 LGHDT and CDR2 YNNKEL (reference sequence). J was trimmed by 10 bases and V by 1 base; bases with no gene match: 12. The CDR3 runs 16 residues.

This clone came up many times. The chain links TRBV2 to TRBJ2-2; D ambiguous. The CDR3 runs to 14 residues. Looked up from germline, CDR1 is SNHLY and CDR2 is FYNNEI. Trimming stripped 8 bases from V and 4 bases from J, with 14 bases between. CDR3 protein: CASAKLYGTGELFF. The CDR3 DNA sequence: TGTGCCAGCGCGAAACTATATGGCACCGGGGAGCTGTTTTTT.

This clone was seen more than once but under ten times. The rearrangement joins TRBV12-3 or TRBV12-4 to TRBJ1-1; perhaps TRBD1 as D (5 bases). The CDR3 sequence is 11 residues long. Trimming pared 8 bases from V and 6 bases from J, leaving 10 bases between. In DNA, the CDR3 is TGTGCCAGCCGGGGGGGACCTGAAGCTTTCTTT. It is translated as CASRGGPEAFF.

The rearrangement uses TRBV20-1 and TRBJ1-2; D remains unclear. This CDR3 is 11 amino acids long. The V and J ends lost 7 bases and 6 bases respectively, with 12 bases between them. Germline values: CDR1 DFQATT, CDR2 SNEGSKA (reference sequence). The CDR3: CSVPRRDGYTF. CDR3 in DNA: TGCAGTGTTCCTAGACGGGATGGCTACACCTTC.

CDR3 in amino acids: CASSEQGRGSTEAFF. In DNA form, the CDR3 reads TGTGCCAGCAGCGAACAGGGTAGGGGTTCCACTGAAGCTTTCTTT. The V and J genes are TRBV11-2 and TRBJ1-1; possible D gene TRBD1, 6 bases. CDR1 is SGHAT and CDR2 is FQNNGV in the germline V gene. CDR3 length equals 15 residues. V shed 5 bases and J shed 4 bases, with 17 bases lying between them.

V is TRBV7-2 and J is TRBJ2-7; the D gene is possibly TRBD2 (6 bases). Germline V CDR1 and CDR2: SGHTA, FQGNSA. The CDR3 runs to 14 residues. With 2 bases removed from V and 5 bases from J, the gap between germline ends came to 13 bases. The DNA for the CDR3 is TGTGCCAGCAGCTTAAAAGCGGGTGCGGACGAGCAGTACTTC. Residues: CASSLKAGADEQYF.

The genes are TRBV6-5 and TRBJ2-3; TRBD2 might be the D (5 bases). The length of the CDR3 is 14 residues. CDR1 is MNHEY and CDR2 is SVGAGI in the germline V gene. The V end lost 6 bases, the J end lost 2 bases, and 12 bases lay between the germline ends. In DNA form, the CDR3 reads TGTGCCAGCAGGAGCACCGGACTCACAGATACGCAGTATTTT. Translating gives CASRSTGLTDTQYF.